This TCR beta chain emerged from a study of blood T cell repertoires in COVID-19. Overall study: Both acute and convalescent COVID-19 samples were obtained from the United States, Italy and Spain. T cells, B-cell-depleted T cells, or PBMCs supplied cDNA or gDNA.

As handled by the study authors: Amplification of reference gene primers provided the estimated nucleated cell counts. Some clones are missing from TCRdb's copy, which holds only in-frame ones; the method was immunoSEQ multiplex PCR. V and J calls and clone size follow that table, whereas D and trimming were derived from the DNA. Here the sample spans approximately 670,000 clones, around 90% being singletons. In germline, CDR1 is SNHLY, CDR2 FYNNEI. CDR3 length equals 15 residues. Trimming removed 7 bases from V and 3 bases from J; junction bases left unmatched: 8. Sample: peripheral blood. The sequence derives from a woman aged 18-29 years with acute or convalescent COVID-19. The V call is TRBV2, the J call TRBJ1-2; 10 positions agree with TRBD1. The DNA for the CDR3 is TGTGCCAGCACCGAGGGACAGGGGTTTCACTATGGCTACACCTTC. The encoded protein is CASTEGQGFHYGYTF. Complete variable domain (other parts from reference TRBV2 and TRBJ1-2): EPEVTQTPSHQVTQMGQEVILRCVPISNHLYFYWYRQILGQKVEFLVSFYNNEISEKSEIFDDQFSVERPDGSNFTLKIRSTKLEDSAMYFCASTEGQGFHYGYTFGSGTRLTVV.